One sample yielded the 10 T cell receptor beta chains listed below, sequenced in a study of blood T cell repertoires in COVID-19. TCRdb's copy holds only in-frame clones and misses some; the assay was immunoSEQ multiplex PCR. Among 65,000 to 80,000 clones, approximately 91% were seen once, and the ten largest hold roughly 3%. The sample was peripheral blood. These receptors all come from an older man with active or convalescent COVID-19.

The V and J genes are TRBV12-3 or TRBV12-4 and TRBJ2-7; the match to TRBD1 covers 7 bases. Trimming removed 1 base from V and 12 bases from J; junction bases left unmatched: 3. The CDR3 sequence is 11 residues long. CDR3 protein: CASSLEGALYF. The DNA for the CDR3 is TGTGCCAGCAGTTTAGAGGGGGCTCTGTACTTC.

The chain has TRBV5-1 and TRBJ2-7; the match to TRBD1 covers 8 bases. In germline, CDR1 is SGHRS, CDR2 YFSETQ. This CDR3 contains 16 residues. Losses at the gene ends were 0 bases for V and 7 bases for J; bases not matched to a gene: 12. The CDR3 coding sequence is TGCGCCAGCAGCTTGGAGCCGACAGGGGTGTCGGAAGAGCAGTACTTC. Translating gives CASSLEPTGVSEEQYF.

The chain links TRBV15 to TRBJ1-2, with a tentative D call TRBD1 (5 bases). The germline V and J ends were trimmed by 3 bases and 2 bases, with 13 bases remaining between them. This CDR3 is built from 15 residues. Germline CDR1 and CDR2: LNHNV and YYDKDF (reference sequence). CDR3: CATSSGTRVNYGYTF. Written as DNA, the CDR3 is TGTGCCACCAGCAGTGGTACCAGGGTGAACTATGGCTACACCTTC.

The CDR3 region has the DNA TGTGCCAGCAGTCCCGTGAGGGACAGTTCCTACGAGCAGTACTTC. Amino acid sequence: CASSPVRDSSYEQYF. The genes are TRBV6-1 and TRBJ2-7; 7 positions match TRBD1. The CDR3 contains 15 residues. Losses at the gene ends were 5 bases for V and 1 base for J; bases not matched to a gene: 8. The V gene's germline CDR1 is MNHNS and CDR2 SASEGT.

The V and J genes are TRBV11-2 and TRBJ2-1; TRBD2 matches at 7 bases. Per the germline V gene, CDR1 is SGHAT and CDR2 is FQNNGV. V was pared by 1 base and J by 5 bases, with 2 bases of the junction left unmatched. The CDR3 loop spans 14 amino acids. CDR3: CASSLGLADNEQFF. CDR3 coding DNA: TGTGCCAGCAGCTTAGGCCTAGCGGACAATGAGCAGTTCTTC.

The rearrangement links TRBV4-1 to TRBJ2-2; tentative D call: TRBD2 (5 bases). V lost 1 base and J 5 bases, leaving 8 bases between the germline ends. The length of the CDR3 is 14 residues. In germline, CDR1 is MGHRA, CDR2 YSYEKL. The CDR3 spells CASSQARGTGELFF. The CDR3, as DNA: TGCGCCAGCAGCCAAGCTCGGGGTACCGGGGAGCTGTTTTTT.

The J gene is TRBJ1-2, the V gene TRBV5-1; 8 bases map to TRBD1. This CDR3 region has 14 residues. Germline V gives CDR1 SGHRS, CDR2 YFSETQ. V trimming: 3 bases; J trimming: 0 bases; junction bases outside the gene matches: 1. CDR3 sequence: CASSSQGANYGYTF. The CDR3, as DNA: TGCGCCAGCAGCTCACAGGGGGCTAACTATGGCTACACCTTC.

The chain recombines TRBV5-8 with TRBJ1-5; 9 nucleotides match TRBD1. V was pared by 4 bases and J by 2 bases, with 1 base of the junction left unmatched. The CDR3 is made up of 14 amino acids. CDR1 is SGHTS, CDR2 YDEGEE, per germline. CDR3 nucleotides: TGTGCCAGCAGCCGGGACAGGGGCAATCAGCCCCAGCATTTT. Translated, it gives CASSRDRGNQPQHF.

The chain uses TRBV11-2 and TRBJ1-4; D might be TRBD1 (5 bases). Germline V gene data show CDR1 as SGHAT and CDR2 as FQNNGV. The CDR3 contains 16 residues. V lost 2 bases, J lost 5 bases, and 15 bases lay in between. In DNA, the CDR3 is TGTGCCAGCAGCTTAAACCCCTTCGGGGGAAATGAAAAACTGTTTTTT. Amino acid sequence: CASSLNPFGGNEKLFF.

Comments on this clone: At the DNA level, this CDR3 is encoded by other sequences in the same sample as well. The rearrangement links TRBV5-1 to TRBJ1-1; the D gene is possibly TRBD1 (6 bases). Germline assignment: CDR1 SGHRS and CDR2 YFSETQ. The CDR3 spans 14 residues. V shed 1 base and J shed 0 bases, with 7 bases lying between them. CDR3 in amino acids: CASSLTGLNTEAFF. CDR3 DNA: TGCGCCAGCAGCTTGACAGGGCTGAACACTGAAGCTTTCTTT.